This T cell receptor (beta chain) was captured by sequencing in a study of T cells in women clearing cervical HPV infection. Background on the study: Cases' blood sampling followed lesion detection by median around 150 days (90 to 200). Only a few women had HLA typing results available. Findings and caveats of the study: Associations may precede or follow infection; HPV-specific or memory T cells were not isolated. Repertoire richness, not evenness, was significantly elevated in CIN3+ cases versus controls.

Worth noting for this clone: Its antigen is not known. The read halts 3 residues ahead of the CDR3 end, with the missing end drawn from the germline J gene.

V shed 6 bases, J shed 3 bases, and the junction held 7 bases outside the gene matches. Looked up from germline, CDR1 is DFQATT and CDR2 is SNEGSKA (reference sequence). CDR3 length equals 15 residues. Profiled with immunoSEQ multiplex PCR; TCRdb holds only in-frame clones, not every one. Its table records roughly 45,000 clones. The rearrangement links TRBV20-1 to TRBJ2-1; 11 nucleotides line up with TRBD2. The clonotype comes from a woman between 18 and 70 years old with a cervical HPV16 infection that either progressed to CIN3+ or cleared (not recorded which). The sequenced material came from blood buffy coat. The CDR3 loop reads CSATLAGGHYNEQFF. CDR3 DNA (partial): TGCAGTGCCACGCTAGCGGGGGGACACTACAATGAG.